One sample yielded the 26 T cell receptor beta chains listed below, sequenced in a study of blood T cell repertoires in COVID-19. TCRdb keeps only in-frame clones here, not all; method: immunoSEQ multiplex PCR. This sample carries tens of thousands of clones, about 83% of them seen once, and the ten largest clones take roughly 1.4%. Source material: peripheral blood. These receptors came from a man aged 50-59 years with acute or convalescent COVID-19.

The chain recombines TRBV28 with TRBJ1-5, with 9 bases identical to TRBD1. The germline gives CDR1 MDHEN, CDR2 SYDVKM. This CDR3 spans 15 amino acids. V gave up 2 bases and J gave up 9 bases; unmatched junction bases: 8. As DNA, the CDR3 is TGTGCCAGCAGTTTAACGGGACAGGGAGGTCCGCCCCAGCATTTT. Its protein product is CASSLTGQGGPPQHF.

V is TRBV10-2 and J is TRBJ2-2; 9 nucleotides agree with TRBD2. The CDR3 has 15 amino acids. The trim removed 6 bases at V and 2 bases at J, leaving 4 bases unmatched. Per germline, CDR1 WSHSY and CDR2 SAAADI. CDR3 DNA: TGCGCCAGCAGATTAGCGGGAGATAACACCGGGGAGCTGTTTTTT. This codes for CASRLAGDNTGELFF.

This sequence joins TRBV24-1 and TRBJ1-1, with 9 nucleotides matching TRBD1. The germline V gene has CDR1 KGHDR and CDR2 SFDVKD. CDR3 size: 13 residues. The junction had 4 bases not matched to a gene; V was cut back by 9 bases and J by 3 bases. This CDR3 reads CATGRQGDTEAFF. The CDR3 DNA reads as TGTGCCACCGGAAGACAGGGGGACACTGAAGCTTTCTTT.

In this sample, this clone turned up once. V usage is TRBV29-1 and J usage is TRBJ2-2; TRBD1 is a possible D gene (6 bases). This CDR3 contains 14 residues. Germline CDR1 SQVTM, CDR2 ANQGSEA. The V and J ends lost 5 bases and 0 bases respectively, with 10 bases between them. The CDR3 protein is CSVHRDTNTGELFF. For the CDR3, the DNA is TGCAGCGTTCACAGGGACACGAACACCGGGGAGCTGTTTTTT.

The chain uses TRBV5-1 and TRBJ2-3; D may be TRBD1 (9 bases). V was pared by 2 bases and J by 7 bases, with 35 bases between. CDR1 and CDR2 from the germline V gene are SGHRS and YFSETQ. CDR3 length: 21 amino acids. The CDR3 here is CASSFKPGQGLSGLARYTQYF. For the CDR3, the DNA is TGCGCCAGCAGCTTTAAACCGGGACAGGGACTTTCCGGACTAGCTCGATATACGCAGTATTTT.

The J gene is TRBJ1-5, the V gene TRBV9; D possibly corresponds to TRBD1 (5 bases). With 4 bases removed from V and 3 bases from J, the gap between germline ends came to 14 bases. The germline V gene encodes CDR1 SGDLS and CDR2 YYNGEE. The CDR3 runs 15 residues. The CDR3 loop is CASSPTAGVNQPQHF. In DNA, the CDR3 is TGTGCCAGCAGCCCGACCGCGGGGGTCAATCAGCCCCAGCATTTT.

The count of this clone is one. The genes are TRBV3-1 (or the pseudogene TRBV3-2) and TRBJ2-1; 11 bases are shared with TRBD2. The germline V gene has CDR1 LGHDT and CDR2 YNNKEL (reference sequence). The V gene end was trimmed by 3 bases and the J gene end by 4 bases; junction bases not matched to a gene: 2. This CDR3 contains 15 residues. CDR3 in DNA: TGTGCCAGCAGCCAGGGACTAGCGGTATACAATGAGCAGTTCTTC. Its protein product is CASSQGLAVYNEQFF.

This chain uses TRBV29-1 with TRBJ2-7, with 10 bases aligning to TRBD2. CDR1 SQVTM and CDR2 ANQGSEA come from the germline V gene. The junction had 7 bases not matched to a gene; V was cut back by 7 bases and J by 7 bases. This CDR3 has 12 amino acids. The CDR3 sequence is CSASSGSGEQYF. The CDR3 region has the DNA TGCAGCGCCTCTAGCGGGAGTGGAGAGCAGTACTTC.

Written as DNA, the CDR3 is TGTGCCAGCAGTTACCTTAGTCTCTCTGGGGCCAACGTCCTGACTTTC. Translation: CASSYLSLSGANVLTF. The chain employs TRBV6-2 or TRBV6-3 and TRBJ2-6, with D unclear. The ends were cut back, 2 bases at V and 0 bases at J, with 8 bases in the middle. The V gene's germline CDR1 is MNHEY and CDR2 SVGEGT. The CDR3 covers 16 residues.

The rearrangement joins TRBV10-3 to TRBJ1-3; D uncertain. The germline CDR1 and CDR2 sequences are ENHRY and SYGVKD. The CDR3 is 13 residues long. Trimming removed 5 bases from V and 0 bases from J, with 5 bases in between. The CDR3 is CAISPGSGNTIYF. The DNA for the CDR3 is TGTGCCATCAGTCCAGGCTCTGGAAACACCATATATTTT.

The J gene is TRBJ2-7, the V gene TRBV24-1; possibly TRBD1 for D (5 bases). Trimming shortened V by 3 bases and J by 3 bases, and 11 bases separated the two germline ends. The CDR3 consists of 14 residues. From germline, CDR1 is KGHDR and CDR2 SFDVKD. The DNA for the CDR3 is TGTGCCACCAGTGATGCAGGGAAGAGCTACGAGCAGTACTTC. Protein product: CATSDAGKSYEQYF.

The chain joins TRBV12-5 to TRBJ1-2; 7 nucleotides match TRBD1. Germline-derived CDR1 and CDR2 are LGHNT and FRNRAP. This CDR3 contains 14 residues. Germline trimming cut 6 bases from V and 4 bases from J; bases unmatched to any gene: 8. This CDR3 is CASGTGQRIYGYTF. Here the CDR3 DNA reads TGTGCTAGTGGAACGGGACAGAGGATCTATGGCTACACCTTC.

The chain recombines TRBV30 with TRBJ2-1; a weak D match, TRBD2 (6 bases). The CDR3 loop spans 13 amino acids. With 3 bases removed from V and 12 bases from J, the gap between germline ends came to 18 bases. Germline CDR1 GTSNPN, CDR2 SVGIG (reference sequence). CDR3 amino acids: CAWSLPGLGGQFF. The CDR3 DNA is TGTGCCTGGAGCCTACCCGGACTCGGGGGGCAGTTCTTC.

This CDR3 reads CASGRTEKLFF. As DNA, the CDR3 is TGCGCCAGCGGGCGCACTGAAAAACTGTTTTTT. V and J are TRBV4-3 and TRBJ1-4; D ambiguous. The germline V and J ends were trimmed by 8 bases and 7 bases, with 8 bases remaining between them. This CDR3 has 11 residues. Germline-derived CDR1 and CDR2 are LGHNA and YSLEER.

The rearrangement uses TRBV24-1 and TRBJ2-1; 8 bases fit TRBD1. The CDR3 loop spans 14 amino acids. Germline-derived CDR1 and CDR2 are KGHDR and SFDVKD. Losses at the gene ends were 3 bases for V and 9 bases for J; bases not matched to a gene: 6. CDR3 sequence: CATSDTAGGREQFF. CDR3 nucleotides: TGTGCCACCAGTGATACGGCAGGGGGCCGTGAGCAGTTCTTC.

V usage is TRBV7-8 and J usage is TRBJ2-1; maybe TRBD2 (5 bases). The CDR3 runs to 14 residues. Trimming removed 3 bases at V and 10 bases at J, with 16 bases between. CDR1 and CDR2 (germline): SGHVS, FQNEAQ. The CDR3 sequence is CASSLHETKGEQFF. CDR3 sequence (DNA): TGTGCCAGCAGCTTGCATGAGACTAAGGGCGAGCAGTTCTTC.

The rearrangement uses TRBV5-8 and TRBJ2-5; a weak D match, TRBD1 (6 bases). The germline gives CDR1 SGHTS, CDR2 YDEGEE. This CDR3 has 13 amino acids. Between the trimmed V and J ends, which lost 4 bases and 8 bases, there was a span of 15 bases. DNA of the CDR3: TGTGCCAGCAGCGCCGGACAGTATTACACCCAGTACTTC. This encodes CASSAGQYYTQYF. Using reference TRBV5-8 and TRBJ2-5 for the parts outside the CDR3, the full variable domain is EAGVTQSPTHLIKTRGQQATLRCSPISGHTSVYWYQQALGLGLQFLLWYDEGEERNRGNFPPRFSGRQFPNYSSELNVNALELEDSALYLCASSAGQYYTQYFGPGTRLLVL.

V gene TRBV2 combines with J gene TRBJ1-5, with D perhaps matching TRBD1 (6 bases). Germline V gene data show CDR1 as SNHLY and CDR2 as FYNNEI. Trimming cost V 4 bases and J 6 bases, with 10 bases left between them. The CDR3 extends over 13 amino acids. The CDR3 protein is CASSVEGVQPQHF. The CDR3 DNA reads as TGTGCCAGCAGTGTTGAGGGGGTTCAGCCCCAGCATTTT.

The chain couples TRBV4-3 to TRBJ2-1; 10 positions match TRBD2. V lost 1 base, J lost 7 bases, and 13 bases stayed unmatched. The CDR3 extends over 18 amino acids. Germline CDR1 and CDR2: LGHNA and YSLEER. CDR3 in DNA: TGCGCCAGCAGCCAAGTGGGCCGGGGGCTAGCGGGGGCGAATGAGCAGTTCTTC. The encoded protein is CASSQVGRGLAGANEQFF.

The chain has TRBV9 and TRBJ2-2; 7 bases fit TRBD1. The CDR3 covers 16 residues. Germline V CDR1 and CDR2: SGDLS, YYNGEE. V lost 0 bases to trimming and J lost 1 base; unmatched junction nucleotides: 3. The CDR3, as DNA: TGTGCCAGCAGCGTAGAGGGGGCGCAGAACACCGGGGAGCTGTTTTTT. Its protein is CASSVEGAQNTGELFF.

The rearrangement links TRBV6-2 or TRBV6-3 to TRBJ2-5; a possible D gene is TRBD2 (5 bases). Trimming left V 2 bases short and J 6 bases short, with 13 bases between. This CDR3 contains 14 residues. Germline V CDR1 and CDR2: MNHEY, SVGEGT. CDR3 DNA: TGTGCCAGCAGTTACGAACCCTCGGGGAAGACCCAGTACTTC. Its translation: CASSYEPSGKTQYF.

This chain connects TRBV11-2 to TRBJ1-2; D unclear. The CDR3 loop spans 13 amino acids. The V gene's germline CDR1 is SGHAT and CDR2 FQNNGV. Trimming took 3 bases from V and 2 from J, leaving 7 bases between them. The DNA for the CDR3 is TGTGCCAGCAGCTTGGCGGGGAACTATGGCTACACCTTC. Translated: CASSLAGNYGYTF.

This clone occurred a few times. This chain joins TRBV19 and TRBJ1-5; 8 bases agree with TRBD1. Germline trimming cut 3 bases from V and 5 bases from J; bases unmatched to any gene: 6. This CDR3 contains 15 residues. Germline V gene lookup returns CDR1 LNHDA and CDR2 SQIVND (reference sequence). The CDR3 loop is CASSIGTGNYQPQHF. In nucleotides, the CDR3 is TGTGCCAGTAGTATTGGGACAGGTAACTATCAGCCCCAGCATTTT. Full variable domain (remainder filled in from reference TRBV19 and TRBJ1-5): DGGITQSPKYLFRKEGQNVTLSCEQNLNHDAMYWYRQDPGQGLRLIYYSQIVNDFQKGDIAEGYSVSREKKESFPLTVTSAQKNPTAFYLCASSIGTGNYQPQHFGDGTRLSIL.

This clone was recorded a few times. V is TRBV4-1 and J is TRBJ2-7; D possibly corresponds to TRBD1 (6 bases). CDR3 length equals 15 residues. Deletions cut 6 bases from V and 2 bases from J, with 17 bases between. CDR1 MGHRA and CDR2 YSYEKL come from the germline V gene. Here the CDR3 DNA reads TGCGCCAGCAGTCGACAGGTACGATCTACCTACGAGCAGTACTTC. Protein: CASSRQVRSTYEQYF.

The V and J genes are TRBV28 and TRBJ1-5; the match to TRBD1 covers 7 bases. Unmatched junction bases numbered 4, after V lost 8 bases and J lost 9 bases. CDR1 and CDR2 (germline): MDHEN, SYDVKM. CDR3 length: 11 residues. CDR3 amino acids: CASQGGGPQHF. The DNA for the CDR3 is TGTGCCAGCCAGGGGGGTGGGCCCCAGCATTTT.

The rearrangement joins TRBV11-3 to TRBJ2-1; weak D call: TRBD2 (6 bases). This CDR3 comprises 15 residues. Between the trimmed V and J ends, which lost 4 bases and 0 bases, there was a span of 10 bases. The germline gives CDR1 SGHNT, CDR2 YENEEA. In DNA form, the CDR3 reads TGTGCCAGCAGCTCTCGACTAGACTCCTACAATGAGCAGTTCTTC. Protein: CASSSRLDSYNEQFF.